These T cell receptor beta chains were read from a single sample in a study of T cell changes during pregnancy in multiple sclerosis. Produced via immunoSEQ multiplex PCR; TCRdb's table is partial and in-frame only. The sample yields some 66,000 clones, 75% to 95% seen once. Sample: CD8+ T cells from peripheral blood mononuclear cells, taken before pregnancy. All receptors derive from a female donor with multiple sclerosis, enrolled in a pregnancy study. Both conserved end residues are part of each CDR3. The D gene is left open where the match is weak. Clone size is not always given. Where it is, it says once, few, many or a class for expanded clones.

J: TRBJ2-3
V: TRBV5-1
size: -
D: TRBD2
CDR3: CASSFRLAGGNTDTQYF
DNA: TGCGCCAGCAGCTTCCGACTAGCGGGGGGAAACACAGATACGCAGTATTTT

J: TRBJ2-1
V: TRBV5-1
size: -
D: TRBD2
CDR3: CASSSTSGSYNEQFF
DNA: TGCGCCAGCAGCTCCACTAGCGGTTCCTACAATGAGCAGTTCTTC

J: TRBJ1-3
V: TRBV7-9
size: -
D: TRBD1
CDR3: CASSFGRGRSSGNTIYF
DNA: TGTGCCAGCAGCTTTGGAAGGGGGCGCTCCTCTGGAAACACCATATATTTT

J: TRBJ1-1
V: TRBV2
size: -
D: -
CDR3: CASSDILETVNTEAFF
DNA: TGTGCCAGCAGTGATATTTTAGAAACAGTGAACACTGAAGCTTTCTTT

J: TRBJ1-1
V: TRBV6-5
size: -
D: -
CDR3: CASSYTGFNTEAFF
DNA: TGTGCCAGCAGTTACACGGGTTTCAACACTGAAGCTTTCTTT

J: TRBJ2-7
V: TRBV19
size: -
D: TRBD1
CDR3: CASSIGTDSSYEQYF
DNA: TGTGCCAGTAGTATCGGGACAGACAGCTCCTACGAGCAGTACTTC

J: TRBJ2-7
V: TRBV5-6
size: -
D: TRBD1
CDR3: CASMGQDRHEQYF
DNA: TGTGCCAGCATGGGACAGGATAGGCACGAGCAGTACTTC

J: TRBJ1-5
V: TRBV6-5
size: -
D: TRBD1
CDR3: CASSKTGGRQPQHF
DNA: TGTGCCAGCAGTAAAACAGGGGGCCGTCAGCCCCAGCATTTT

J: TRBJ1-5
V: TRBV19
size: -
D: -
CDR3: CASSPSRDAGLGNQPQHF
DNA: TGTGCCAGTAGTCCCTCTCGGGATGCGGGACTTGGTAATCAGCCCCAGCATTTT

J: TRBJ1-1
V: TRBV9
size: once
D: -
CDR3: CASSAGWGVTEAFF
DNA: TGTGCCAGCAGCGCAGGGTGGGGGGTCACTGAAGCTTTCTTT

J: TRBJ1-2
V: TRBV6-5
size: -
D: -
CDR3: CASSYGRGSPYTF
DNA: TGTGCCAGCAGTTATGGCAGGGGTAGTCCATACACCTTC

J: TRBJ1-1
V: TRBV19
size: few
D: -
CDR3: CASSNLQGPPIGTEAFF
DNA: TGTGCCAGTAGTAATCTGCAGGGGCCCCCAATCGGCACTGAAGCTTTCTTT

J: TRBJ2-1
V: TRBV6-5
size: once
D: TRBD1
CDR3: CASSYSQGDPHNEQFF
DNA: TGTGCCAGCAGTTACTCGCAGGGGGACCCCCACAATGAGCAGTTCTTC

J: TRBJ2-3
V: TRBV19
size: -
D: -
CDR3: CASSIDGNGVDTDTQYF
DNA: TGTGCCAGTAGTATAGATGGGAACGGGGTCGACACAGATACGCAGTATTTT

J: TRBJ1-2
V: TRBV10-3
size: few
D: -
CDR3: CAISENDSWGYTF
DNA: TGTGCCATCAGTGAAAACGACAGTTGGGGCTACACCTTC

J: TRBJ2-3
V: TRBV5-1
size: -
D: -
CDR3: CASSRETVAASTDTQYF
DNA: TGCGCCAGCAGCCGCGAAACTGTAGCGGCTAGCACAGATACGCAGTATTTT

J: TRBJ2-1
V: TRBV9
size: once
D: -
CDR3: CASSKGGGQGSEQFF
DNA: TGTGCCAGCAGTAAGGGGGGGGGCCAAGGGAGCGAGCAGTTCTTC

J: TRBJ1-1
V: TRBV29-1
size: -
D: -
CDR3: CSAERWTEAFF
DNA: TGCAGCGCGGAGAGGTGGACTGAAGCTTTCTTT

J: TRBJ2-7
V: TRBV29-1
size: -
D: TRBD1
CDR3: CSVEGRTGQKQYF
DNA: TGCAGCGTCGAGGGTCGGACAGGACAAAAGCAGTACTTC

J: TRBJ1-2
V: TRBV4-2
size: -
D: -
CDR3: CASSQDRETHYGYTF
DNA: TGTGCCAGCAGCCAAGATCGGGAGACTCACTATGGCTACACCTTC

J: TRBJ1-6
V: TRBV10-3
size: few
D: TRBD1
CDR3: CAISDPTTGGHNSPLHF
DNA: TGTGCCATCAGTGATCCCACGACAGGGGGCCATAATTCACCCCTCCACTTT

J: TRBJ1-4
V: TRBV15
size: -
D: TRBD1
CDR3: CATSRPSDRVDEKLFF
DNA: TGTGCCACCAGCAGACCTTCGGACAGGGTTGATGAAAAACTGTTTTTT

J: TRBJ1-1
V: TRBV7-9
size: -
D: TRBD1
CDR3: CASSKGTGGNTEAFF
DNA: TGTGCCAGCAGTAAAGGGACAGGGGGGAACACTGAAGCTTTCTTT

J: TRBJ1-1
V: TRBV15
size: -
D: TRBD1
CDR3: CATSRDRGLNTEAFF
DNA: TGTGCCACCAGCAGAGACAGGGGGCTAAACACTGAAGCTTTCTTT

J: TRBJ1-4
V: TRBV9
size: -
D: TRBD1
CDR3: CASSAEWTGGEKLFF
DNA: TGTGCCAGCAGCGCCGAGTGGACAGGGGGAGAAAAACTGTTTTTT

J: TRBJ2-3
V: TRBV5-6
size: -
D: -
CDR3: CASSYGSTDTQYF
DNA: TGTGCCAGCAGCTACGGGTCCACAGATACGCAGTATTTT

J: TRBJ2-7
V: TRBV2
size: -
D: TRBD1
CDR3: CASSEVGDRWNF
DNA: TGTGCCAGCAGTGAGGTTGGGGACAGGTGGAACTTC

J: TRBJ2-7
V: TRBV5-1
size: once
D: -
CDR3: CASSSRSGFEDEQYF
DNA: TGCGCCAGCAGCTCCAGGTCAGGGTTTGAGGACGAGCAGTACTTC

J: TRBJ2-3
V: TRBV11-2
size: -
D: TRBD2
CDR3: CASSTVVAGGVSDTQYF
DNA: TGTGCCAGCAGCACGGTGGTAGCGGGGGGTGTGTCGGATACGCAGTATTTT